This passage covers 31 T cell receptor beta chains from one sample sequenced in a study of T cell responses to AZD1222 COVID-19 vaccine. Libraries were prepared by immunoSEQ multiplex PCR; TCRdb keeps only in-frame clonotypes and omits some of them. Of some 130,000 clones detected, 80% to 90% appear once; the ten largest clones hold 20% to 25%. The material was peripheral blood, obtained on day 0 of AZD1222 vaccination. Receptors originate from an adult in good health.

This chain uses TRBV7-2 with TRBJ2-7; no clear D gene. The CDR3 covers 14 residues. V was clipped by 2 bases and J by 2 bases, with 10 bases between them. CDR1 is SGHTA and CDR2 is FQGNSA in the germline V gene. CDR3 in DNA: TGTGCCAGCAGCTTACAGATCGGCGCCTACGAGCAGTACTTC. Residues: CASSLQIGAYEQYF. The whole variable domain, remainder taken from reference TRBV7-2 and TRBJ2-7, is GAGVSQSPSNKVTEKGKDVELRCDPISGHTALYWYRQSLGQGLEFLIYFQGNSAPDKSGLPSDRFSAERTGGSVSTLTIQRTQQEDSAVYLCASSLQIGAYEQYFGPGTRLTVT.

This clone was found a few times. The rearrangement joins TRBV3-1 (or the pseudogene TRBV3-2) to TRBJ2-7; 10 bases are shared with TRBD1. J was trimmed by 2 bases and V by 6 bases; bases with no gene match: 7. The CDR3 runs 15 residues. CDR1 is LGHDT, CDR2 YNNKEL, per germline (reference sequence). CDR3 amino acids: CASRQKGTGAYEQYF. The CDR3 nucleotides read TGTGCCAGCAGACAGAAAGGGACAGGGGCCTACGAGCAGTACTTC.

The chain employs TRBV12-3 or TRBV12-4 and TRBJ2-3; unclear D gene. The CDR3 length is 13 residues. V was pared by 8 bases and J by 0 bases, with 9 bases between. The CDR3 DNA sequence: TGTGCCAGCGGGCAGGATAGCACAGATACGCAGTATTTT. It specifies CASGQDSTDTQYF.

DNA for the CDR3: TGTGCCAGCAGCCCAGCGGGGGGGCGGCAAAACATTCAGTACTTC. It encodes CASSPAGGRQNIQYF. The chain employs TRBV7-2 and TRBJ2-4; the match to TRBD2 covers 10 bases. V lost 5 bases and J lost 5; bases outside the gene matches: 6. The CDR3 length is 15 residues. CDR1 SGHTA and CDR2 FQGNSA come from the germline V gene.

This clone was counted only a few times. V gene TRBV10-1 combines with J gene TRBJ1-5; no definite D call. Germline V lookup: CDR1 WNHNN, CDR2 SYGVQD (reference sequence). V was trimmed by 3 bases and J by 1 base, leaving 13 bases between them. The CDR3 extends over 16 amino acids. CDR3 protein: CASSDAKLGSNQPQHF. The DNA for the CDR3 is TGCGCCAGCAGTGATGCCAAGTTAGGCAGCAATCAGCCCCAGCATTTT.

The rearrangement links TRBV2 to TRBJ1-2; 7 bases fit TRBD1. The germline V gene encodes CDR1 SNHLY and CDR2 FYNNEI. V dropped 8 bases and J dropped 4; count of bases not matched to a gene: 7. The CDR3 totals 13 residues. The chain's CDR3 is CASLRGGGYGYTF. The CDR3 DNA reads TGTGCCAGCTTAAGAGGGGGCGGCTATGGCTACACCTTC.

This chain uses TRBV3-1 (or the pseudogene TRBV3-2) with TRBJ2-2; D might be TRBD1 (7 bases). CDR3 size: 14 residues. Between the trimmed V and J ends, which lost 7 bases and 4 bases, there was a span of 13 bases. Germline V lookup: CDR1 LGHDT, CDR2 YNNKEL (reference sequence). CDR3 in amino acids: CASIRQGGTGELFF. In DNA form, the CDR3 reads TGTGCCAGCATCAGACAGGGAGGCACCGGGGAGCTGTTTTTT.

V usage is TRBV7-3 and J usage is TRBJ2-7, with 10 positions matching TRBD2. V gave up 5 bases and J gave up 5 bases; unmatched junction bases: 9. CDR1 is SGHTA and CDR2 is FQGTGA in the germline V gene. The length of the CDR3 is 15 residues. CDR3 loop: CASSPSLAGVNEQYF. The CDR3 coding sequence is TGTGCCAGCAGCCCCAGTCTAGCGGGGGTAAACGAGCAGTACTTC.

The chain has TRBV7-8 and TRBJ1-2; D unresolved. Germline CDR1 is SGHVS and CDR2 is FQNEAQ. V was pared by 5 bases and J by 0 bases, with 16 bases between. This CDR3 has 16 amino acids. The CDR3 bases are TGTGCCAGCAGCCCACGGGCCGTCCTGACTAACTATGGCTACACCTTC. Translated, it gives CASSPRAVLTNYGYTF. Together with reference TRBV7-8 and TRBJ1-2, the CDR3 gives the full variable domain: GAGVSQSPRYKVAKRGQDVALRCDPISGHVSLFWYQQALGQGPEFLTYFQNEAQLDKSGLPSDRFFAERPEGSVSTLKIQRTQQEDSAVYLCASSPRAVLTNYGYTFGSGTRLTVV.

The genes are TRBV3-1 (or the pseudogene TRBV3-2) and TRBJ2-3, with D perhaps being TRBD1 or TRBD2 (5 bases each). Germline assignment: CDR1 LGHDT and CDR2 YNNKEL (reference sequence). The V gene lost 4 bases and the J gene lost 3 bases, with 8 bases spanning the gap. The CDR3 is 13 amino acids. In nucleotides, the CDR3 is TGTGCCAGCAGCCGGGACGGTACAGATACGCAGTATTTT. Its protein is CASSRDGTDTQYF.

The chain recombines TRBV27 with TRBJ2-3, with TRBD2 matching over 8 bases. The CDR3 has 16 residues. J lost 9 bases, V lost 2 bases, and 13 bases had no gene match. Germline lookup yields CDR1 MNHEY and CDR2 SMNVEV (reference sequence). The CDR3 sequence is CASSLGIAGTLVTQYF. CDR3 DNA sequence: TGTGCCAGCAGTTTAGGGATAGCGGGGACCCTTGTAACGCAGTATTTT.

This CDR3 reads CASSSREKLFF. Here the CDR3 DNA reads TGTGCCAGCAGTTCCAGAGAAAAACTGTTTTTT. The chain joins TRBV27 to TRBJ1-4; D not certain. V lost 4 bases to trimming and J lost 8 bases, with 5 bases between them. The CDR3 length is 11 residues. Germline CDR1 MNHEY, CDR2 SMNVEV (reference sequence).

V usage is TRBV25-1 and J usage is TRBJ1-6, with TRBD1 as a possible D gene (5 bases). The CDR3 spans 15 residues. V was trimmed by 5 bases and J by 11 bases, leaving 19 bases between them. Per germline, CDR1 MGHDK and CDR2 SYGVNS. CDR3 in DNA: TGTGCCAGCAGTTCTTATGGGGGGGTCGGGGCACCCCTCCACTTT. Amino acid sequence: CASSSYGGVGAPLHF.

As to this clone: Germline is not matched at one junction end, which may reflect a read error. Here the CDR3 reads CASSLDRFQPQHF. In nucleotides, the CDR3 is TGTGCTAGCAGCTTAGATCGGTTTCAGCCCCAGCATTTT. The chain employs TRBV7-7 and TRBJ1-5; the D is unclear. The CDR3 spans 13 residues. Germline values: CDR1 SSHAT, CDR2 FNYEAQ (reference sequence).

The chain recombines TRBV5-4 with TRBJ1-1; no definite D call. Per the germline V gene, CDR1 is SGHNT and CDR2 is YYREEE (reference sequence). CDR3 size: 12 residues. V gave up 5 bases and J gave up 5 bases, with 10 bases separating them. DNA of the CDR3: TGTGCCAGCAGAGGCCGGAAGACTGAAGCTTTCTTT. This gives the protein CASRGRKTEAFF.

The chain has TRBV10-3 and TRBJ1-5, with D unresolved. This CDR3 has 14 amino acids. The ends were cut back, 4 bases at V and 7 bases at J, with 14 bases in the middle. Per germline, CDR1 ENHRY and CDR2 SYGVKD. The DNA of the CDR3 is TGTGCCATCAGTGGCGGTACGGGGAGGCAGCCCCAGCATTTT. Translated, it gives CAISGGTGRQPQHF.

The CDR3 DNA sequence: TGTGCCAGCAGCTTAGCCGGTGGGAGGGGACAGCCTAATGAAAAACTGTTTTTT. It translates to CASSLAGGRGQPNEKLFF. The V call is TRBV13, the J call TRBJ1-4; 7 bases agree with TRBD1. CDR3 length: 18 amino acids. Germline CDR1 reads PRHDT; CDR2 reads FYEKMQ (reference sequence). V lost 1 base and J lost 3; bases outside the gene matches: 11. Looking up the rest from reference TRBV13 and TRBJ1-4 gives the full variable domain: AAGVIQSPRHLIKEKRETATLKCYPIPRHDTVYWYQQGPGQDPQFLISFYEKMQSDKGSIPDRFSAQQFSDYHSELNMSSLELGDSALYFCASSLAGGRGQPNEKLFFGSGTQLSVL.

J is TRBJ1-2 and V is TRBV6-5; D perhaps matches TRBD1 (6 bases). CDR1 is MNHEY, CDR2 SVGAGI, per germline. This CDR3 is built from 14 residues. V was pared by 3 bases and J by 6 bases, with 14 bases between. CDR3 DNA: TGTGCCAGCAGTTATGCAGGGGCAGGTGATGGCTACACCTTC. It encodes CASSYAGAGDGYTF.

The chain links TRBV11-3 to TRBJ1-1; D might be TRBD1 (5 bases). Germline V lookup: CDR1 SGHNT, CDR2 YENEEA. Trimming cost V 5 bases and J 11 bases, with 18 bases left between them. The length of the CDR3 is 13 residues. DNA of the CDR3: TGTGCCAGCAGCCCCAGGACGGAGGGGATTGCTTTCTTT. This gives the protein CASSPRTEGIAFF.

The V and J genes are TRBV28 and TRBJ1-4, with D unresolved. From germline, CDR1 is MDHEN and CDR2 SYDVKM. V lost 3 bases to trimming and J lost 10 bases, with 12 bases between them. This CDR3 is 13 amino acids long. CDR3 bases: TGTGCCAGCAGTTTGGCCAGACCCGGAAAACTGTTTTTT. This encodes CASSLARPGKLFF.

CDR3 protein: CASRKAGGPQDTQYF. The DNA for the CDR3 is TGTGCCAGCAGAAAAGCGGGGGGGCCGCAAGATACGCAGTATTTT. V is TRBV2 and J is TRBJ2-3; 10 bases fit TRBD2. V lost 6 bases to trimming and J lost 5 bases; unmatched junction nucleotides: 8. Per germline, CDR1 SNHLY and CDR2 FYNNEI. The CDR3 runs 15 residues.

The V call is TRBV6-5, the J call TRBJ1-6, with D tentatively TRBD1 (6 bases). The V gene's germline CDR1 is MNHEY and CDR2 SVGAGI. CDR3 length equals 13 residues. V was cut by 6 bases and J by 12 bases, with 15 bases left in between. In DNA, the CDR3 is TGTGCCAGCAGAACGGGGGGCTGGGGACCCCTCCACTTT. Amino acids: CASRTGGWGPLHF.

This chain's CDR3 is CASSIGGAEDYGYTF. As DNA, the CDR3 is TGTGCCAGTAGTATAGGGGGGGCTGAGGACTATGGCTACACCTTC. This chain connects TRBV19 to TRBJ1-2; D possibly corresponds to TRBD1 (6 bases). V was cut by 1 base and J by 3 bases, with 12 bases left in between. The CDR3 consists of 15 residues. Germline CDR1 and CDR2: LNHDA and SQIVND (reference sequence).

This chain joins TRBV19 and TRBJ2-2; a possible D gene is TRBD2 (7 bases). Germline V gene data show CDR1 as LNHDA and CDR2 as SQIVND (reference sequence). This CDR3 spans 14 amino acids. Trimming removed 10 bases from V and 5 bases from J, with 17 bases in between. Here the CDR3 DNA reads TGTGCCACCTACCTGAGGGGGGGTACCGGGGAGCTGTTTTTT. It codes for CATYLRGGTGELFF.

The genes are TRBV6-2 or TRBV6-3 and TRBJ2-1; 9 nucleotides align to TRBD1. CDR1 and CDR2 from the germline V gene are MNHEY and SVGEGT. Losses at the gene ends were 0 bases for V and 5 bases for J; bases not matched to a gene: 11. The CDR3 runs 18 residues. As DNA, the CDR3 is TGTGCCAGCAGTTACTCCGGGGGACAGGGATCCCGAAACAATGAGCAGTTCTTC. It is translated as CASSYSGGQGSRNNEQFF.

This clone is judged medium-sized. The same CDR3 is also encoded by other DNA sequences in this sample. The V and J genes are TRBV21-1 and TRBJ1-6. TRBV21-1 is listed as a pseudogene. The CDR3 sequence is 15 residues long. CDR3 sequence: CASSPPGPGGSPLHF. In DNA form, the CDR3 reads TGTGCCAGCAGCCCCCCCGGACCGGGGGGCTCACCCCTCCACTTT.

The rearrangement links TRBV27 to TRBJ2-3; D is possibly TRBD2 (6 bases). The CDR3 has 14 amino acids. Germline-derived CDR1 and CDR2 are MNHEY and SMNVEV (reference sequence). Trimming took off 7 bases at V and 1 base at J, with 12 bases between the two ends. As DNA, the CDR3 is TGTGCCAGCACCGTGGGGGGAGGCACAGATACGCAGTATTTT. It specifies CASTVGGGTDTQYF.

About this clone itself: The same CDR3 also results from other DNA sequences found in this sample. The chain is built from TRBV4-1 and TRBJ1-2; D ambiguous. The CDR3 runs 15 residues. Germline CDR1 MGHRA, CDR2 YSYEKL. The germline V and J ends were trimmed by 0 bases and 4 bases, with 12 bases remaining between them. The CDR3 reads CASSQEPRGSYGYTF. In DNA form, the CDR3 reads TGCGCCAGCAGCCAAGAACCTCGAGGTAGCTATGGCTACACCTTC.

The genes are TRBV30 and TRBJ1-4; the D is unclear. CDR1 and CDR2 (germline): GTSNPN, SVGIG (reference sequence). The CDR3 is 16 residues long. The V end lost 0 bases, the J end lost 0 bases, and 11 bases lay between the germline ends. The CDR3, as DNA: TGTGCCTGGAGTGTACCTAAGGGATCAACTAATGAAAAACTGTTTTTT. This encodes CAWSVPKGSTNEKLFF.

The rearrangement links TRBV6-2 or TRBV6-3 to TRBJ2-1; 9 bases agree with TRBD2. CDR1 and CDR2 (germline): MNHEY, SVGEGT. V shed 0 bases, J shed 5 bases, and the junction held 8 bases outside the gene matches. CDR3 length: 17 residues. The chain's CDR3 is CASSYSRRTSVNNEQFF. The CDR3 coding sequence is TGTGCCAGCAGTTACTCTCGTCGGACTAGCGTCAACAATGAGCAGTTCTTC.

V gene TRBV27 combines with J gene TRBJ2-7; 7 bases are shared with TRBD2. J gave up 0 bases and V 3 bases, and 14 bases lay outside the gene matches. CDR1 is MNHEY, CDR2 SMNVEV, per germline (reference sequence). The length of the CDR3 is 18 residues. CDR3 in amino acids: CASSFSGAYYPSSYEQYF. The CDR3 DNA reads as TGTGCCAGCAGTTTCAGCGGGGCCTACTATCCGAGCTCCTACGAGCAGTACTTC.